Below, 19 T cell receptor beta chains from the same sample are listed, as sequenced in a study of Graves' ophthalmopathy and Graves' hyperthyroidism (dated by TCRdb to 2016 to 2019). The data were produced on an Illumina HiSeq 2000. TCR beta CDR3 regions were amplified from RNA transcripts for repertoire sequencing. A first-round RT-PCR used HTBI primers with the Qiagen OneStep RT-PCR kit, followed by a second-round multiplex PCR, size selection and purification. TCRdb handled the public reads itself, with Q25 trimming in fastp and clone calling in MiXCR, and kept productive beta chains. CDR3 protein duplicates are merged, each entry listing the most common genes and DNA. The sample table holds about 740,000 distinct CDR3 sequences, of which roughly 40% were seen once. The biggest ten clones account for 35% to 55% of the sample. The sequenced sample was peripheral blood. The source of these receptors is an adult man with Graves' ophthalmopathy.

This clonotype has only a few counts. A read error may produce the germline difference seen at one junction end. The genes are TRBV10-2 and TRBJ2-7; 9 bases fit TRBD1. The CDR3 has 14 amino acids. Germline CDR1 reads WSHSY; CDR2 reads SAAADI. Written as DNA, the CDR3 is TGTGCCAGCAGTCGGACAGGGGAGATCTACGAGCAGTACTTC. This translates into CASSRTGEIYEQYF.

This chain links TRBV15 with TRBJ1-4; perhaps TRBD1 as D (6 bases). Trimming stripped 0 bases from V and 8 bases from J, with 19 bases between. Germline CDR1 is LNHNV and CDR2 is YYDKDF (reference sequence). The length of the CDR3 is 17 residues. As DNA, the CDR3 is TGTGCCACCAGCAGAGATCCGCCGCTAGCGGGGGGCGAAAAACTGTTTTTT. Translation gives CATSRDPPLAGGEKLFF.

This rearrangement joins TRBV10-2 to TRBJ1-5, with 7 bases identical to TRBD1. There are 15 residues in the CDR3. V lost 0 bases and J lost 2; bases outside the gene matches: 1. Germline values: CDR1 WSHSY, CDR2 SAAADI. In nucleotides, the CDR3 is TGCGCCAGCAGTGAGTCAGGGACAGGCAATCAGCCCCAGCATTTT. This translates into CASSESGTGNQPQHF.

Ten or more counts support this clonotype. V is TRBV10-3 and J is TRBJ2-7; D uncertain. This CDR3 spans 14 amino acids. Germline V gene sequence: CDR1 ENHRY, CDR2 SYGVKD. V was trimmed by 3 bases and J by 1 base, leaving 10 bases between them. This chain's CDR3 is CAISEGTRSYEQYF. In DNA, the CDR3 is TGTGCCATCAGTGAAGGCACGAGATCCTACGAGCAGTACTTC.

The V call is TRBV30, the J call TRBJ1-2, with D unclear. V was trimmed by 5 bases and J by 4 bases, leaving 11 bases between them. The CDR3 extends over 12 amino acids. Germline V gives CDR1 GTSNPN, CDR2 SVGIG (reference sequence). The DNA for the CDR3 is TGTGCCTGGTGGACGACCGGCTATGGCTACACCTTC. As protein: CAWWTTGYGYTF.

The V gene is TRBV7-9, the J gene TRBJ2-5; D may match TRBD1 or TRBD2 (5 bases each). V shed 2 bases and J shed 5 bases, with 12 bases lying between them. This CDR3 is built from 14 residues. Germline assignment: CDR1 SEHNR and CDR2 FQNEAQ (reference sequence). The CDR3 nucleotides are TGTGCCAGCAGCTTATCATCCGGGACGGAGACCCAGTACTTC. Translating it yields CASSLSSGTETQYF.

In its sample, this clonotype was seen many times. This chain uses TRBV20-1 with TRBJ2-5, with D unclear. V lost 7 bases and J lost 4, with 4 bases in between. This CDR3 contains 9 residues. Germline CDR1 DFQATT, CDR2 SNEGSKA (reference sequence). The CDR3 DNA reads TGCAGTGGAGGAGAGACCCAGTACTTC. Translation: CSGGETQYF.

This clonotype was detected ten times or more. The CDR3 is CASSPTSGSYYEQYF. In DNA, the CDR3 is TGTGCCAGCAGCCCGACTAGCGGTAGTTACTACGAGCAGTACTTC. The rearrangement joins TRBV7-2 to TRBJ2-7; 9 positions match TRBD2. This CDR3 comprises 15 residues. Per germline, CDR1 SGHTA and CDR2 FQGNSA. With V trimmed by 5 bases and J by 3 bases, 8 bases remained unmatched.

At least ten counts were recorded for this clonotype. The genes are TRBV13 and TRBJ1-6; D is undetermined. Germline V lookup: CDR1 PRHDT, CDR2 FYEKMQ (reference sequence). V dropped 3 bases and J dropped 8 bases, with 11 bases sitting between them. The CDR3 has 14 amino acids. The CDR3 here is CASSFGQQYSPLHF. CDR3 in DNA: TGTGCCAGCAGCTTTGGGCAGCAGTATTCACCCCTCCACTTT.

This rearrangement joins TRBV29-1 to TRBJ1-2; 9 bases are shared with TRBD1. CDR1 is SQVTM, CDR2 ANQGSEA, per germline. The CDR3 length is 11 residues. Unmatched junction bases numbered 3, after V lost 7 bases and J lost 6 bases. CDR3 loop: CSGGQGNGYTF. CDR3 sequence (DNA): TGCAGCGGGGGACAGGGAAATGGCTACACCTTC.

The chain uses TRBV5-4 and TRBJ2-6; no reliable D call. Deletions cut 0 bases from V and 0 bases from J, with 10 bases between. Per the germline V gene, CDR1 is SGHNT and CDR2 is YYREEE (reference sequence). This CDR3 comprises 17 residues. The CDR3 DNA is TGTGCCAGCAGCTTGGATGCTCTTAACTCTGGGGCCAACGTCCTGACTTTC. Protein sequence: CASSLDALNSGANVLTF.

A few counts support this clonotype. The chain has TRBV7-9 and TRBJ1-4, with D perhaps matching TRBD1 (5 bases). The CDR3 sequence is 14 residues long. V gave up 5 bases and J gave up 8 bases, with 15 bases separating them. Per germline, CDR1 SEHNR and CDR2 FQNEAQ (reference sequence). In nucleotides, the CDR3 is TGTGCCAGCAGCCGCGGGGGTAATGGGGAAAAACTGTTTTTT. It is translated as CASSRGGNGEKLFF.

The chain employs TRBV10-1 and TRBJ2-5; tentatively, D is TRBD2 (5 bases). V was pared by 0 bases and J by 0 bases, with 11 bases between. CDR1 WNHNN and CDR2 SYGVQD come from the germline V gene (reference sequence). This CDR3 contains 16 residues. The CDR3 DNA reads TGCGCCAGCAGTGAGTCGAAGAGCGGAAACCAAGAGACCCAGTACTTC. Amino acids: CASSESKSGNQETQYF.

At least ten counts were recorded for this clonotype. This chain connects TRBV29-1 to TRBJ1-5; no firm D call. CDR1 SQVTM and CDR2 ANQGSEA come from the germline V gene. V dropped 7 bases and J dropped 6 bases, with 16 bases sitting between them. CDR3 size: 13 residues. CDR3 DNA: TGCAGCGCTAGCGTTGGATTTGGTCAGCCCCAGCATTTT. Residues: CSASVGFGQPQHF.

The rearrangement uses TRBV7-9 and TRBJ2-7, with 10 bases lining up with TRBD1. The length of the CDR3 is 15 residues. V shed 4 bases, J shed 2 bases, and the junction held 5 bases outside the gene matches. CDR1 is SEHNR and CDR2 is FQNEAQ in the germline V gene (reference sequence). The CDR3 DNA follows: TGTGCCAGCAGCTCCGGGACAGGGGATCCCTACGAGCAGTACTTC. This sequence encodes CASSSGTGDPYEQYF. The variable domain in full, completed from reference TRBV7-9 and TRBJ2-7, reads DTGVSQNPRHKITKRGQNVTFRCDPISEHNRLYWYRQTLGQGPEFLTYFQNEAQLEKSRLLSDRFSAERPKGSFSTLEIQRTEQGDSAMYLCASSSGTGDPYEQYFGPGTRLTVT.

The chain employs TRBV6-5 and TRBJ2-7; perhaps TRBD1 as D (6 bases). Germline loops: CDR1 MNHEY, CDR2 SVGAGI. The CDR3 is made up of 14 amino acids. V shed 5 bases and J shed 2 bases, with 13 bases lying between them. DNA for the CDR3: TGTGCCAGCAGTCCCCAGGGGTATACCTACGAGCAGTACTTC. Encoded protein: CASSPQGYTYEQYF.

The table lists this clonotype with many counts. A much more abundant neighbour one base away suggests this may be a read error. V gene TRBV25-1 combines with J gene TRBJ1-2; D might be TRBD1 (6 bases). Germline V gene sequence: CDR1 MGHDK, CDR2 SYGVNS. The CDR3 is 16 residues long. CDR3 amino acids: CAGSEYAGGRSAGYTF. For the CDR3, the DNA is TGTGCCGGCAGTGAATACGCCGGGGGCAGGTCGGCTGGCTACACCTTC.

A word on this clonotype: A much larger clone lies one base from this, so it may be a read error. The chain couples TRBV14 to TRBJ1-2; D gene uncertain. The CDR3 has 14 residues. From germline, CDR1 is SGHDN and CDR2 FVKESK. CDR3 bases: TGTGCCAGCAGCCGCAGTGCGGCTAACCATGGCTACACCTTC. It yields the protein CASSRSAANHGYTF.

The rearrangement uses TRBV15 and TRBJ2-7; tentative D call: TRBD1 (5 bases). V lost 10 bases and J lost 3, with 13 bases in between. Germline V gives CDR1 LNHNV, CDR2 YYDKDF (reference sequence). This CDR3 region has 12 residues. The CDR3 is CASRQGIYEQYF. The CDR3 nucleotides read TGTGCCAGCAGGCAGGGTATCTACGAGCAGTACTTC.